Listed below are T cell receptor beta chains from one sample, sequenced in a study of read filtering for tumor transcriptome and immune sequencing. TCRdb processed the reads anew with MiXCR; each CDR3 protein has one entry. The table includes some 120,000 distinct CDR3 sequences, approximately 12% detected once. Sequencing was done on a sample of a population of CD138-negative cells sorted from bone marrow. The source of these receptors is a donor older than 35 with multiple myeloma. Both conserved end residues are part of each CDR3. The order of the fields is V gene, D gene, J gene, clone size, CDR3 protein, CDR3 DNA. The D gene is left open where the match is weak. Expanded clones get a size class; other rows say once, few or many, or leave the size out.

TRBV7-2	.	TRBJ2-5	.	CASSRSAQRVLQETQYF	TGTGCCAGCAGCCGCTCGGCCCAGCGGGTGCTCCAAGAGACCCAGTACTTC
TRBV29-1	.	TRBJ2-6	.	CSVTLSGANVLTF	TGCAGCGTGACACTTTCTGGGGCCAACGTCCTGACTTTC
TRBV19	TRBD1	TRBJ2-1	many	CASSSGQSSYNEQFF	TGTGCCAGTAGCTCGGGACAGAGCTCCTACAATGAGCAGTTCTTC
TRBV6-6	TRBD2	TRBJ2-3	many	CASSTEAGDTDTQYF	TGTGCCAGCAGTACCGAAGCGGGGGACACAGATACGCAGTATTTT
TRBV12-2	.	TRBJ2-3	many	CASRLDRLGTGVTDTQYF	TGTGCAAGTCGCTTAGATCGCCTTGGGACAGGGGTCACAGATACGCAGTATTTT
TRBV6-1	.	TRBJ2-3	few	CASSQLGAVDTQYF	TGTGCCAGCAGCCAACTGGGGGCAGTCGATACGCAGTATTTT
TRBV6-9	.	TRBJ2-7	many	CASRTRDSAGEQYF	TGTGCCAGCAGGACCCGGGACAGCGCGGGGGAGCAGTACTTC
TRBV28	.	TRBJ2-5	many	CASMAAQETQYF	TGTGCCAGCATGGCGGCGCAAGAGACCCAGTACTTC
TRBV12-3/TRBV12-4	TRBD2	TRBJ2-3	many	CASSLATAAGSADTQYF	TGTGCCAGCAGTTTAGCGACGGCAGCGGGGTCGGCAGATACGCAGTATTTT
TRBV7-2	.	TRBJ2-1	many	CASSPYTGPLTLQSSYNEQFF	TGTGCCAGCAGCCCATACACCGGGCCCCTGACCCTCCAAAGCTCCTACAATGAGCAGTTCTTC
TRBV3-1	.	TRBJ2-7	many	CASSRGRLAGESPYF	TGTGCCAGCAGCCGCGGACGGCTAGCAGGTGAATCTCCGTACTTC
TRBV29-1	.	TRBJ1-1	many	CSAARGGDTEAFF	TGCAGCGCCGCCCGGGGGGGGGACACTGAAGCTTTCTTT
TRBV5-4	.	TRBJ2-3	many	CASSLVGGQTYYSSTDTQYF	TGTGCCAGCAGCTTGGTCGGGGGACAGACGTACTACTCTAGCACAGATACGCAGTATTTT
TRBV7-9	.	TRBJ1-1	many	CASSPPVGATEAFF	TGTGCCAGCAGCCCCCCAGTGGGGGCCACTGAAGCTTTCTTT
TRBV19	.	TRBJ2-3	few	CASTVGVWVEDTQYF	TGTGCCAGTACCGTAGGCGTATGGGTAGAAGATACGCAGTATTTT
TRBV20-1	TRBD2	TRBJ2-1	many	CSARDSSGGQWGEQFF	TGCAGTGCTAGAGATTCTTCGGGGGGGCAGTGGGGTGAGCAGTTCTTC